The 28 T cell receptor beta chains in this list originate from one sample, sequenced in a study of blood T cell repertoires in COVID-19. Clones were sequenced by immunoSEQ multiplex PCR, and TCRdb holds only the in-frame ones, with some missing. The sample lists 250,000 or so clones, around 83% occurring once. Sample: PBMCs or T cells enriched from blood (not recorded which). Receptors originate from a woman between 45 and 65 years old who had been exposed to COVID-19.

The chain uses TRBV2 and TRBJ1-3; the D gene is possibly TRBD1 (6 bases). Trimming took off 3 bases at V and 0 bases at J, with 12 bases between the two ends. Germline lookup yields CDR1 SNHLY and CDR2 FYNNEI. The CDR3 loop spans 16 amino acids. The CDR3 reads CASSDPGTSSGNTIYF. The CDR3 DNA reads TGTGCCAGCAGTGATCCCGGGACATCCTCTGGAAACACCATATATTTT.

The V and J genes are TRBV28 and TRBJ2-1, with D perhaps TRBD1 (6 bases). The CDR3 is 13 residues long. V lost 8 bases, J lost 1 base, and 9 bases lay in between. Germline lookup yields CDR1 MDHEN and CDR2 SYDVKM. CDR3 loop: CASGRGSYNEQFF. The CDR3 DNA follows: TGTGCCAGCGGCAGGGGATCCTACAATGAGCAGTTCTTC.

V is TRBV2 and J is TRBJ2-1, with 8 bases that match TRBD1. The V and J ends lost 5 bases and 9 bases, in that order; junction bases with no gene match: 15. CDR1 is SNHLY and CDR2 is FYNNEI in the germline V gene. The CDR3 extends over 16 amino acids. CDR3 bases: TGTGCCAGCAGTTATTCCGGGACAGGCCTGTTAACTGAGCAGTTCTTC. This translates into CASSYSGTGLLTEQFF.

This sequence joins TRBV28 and TRBJ1-1; TRBD1 agrees at 7 bases. CDR3 length: 15 residues. CDR1 and CDR2 from the germline V gene are MDHEN and SYDVKM. The junction had 7 bases not matched to a gene; V was cut back by 5 bases and J by 1 base. DNA for the CDR3: TGTGCCAGCAGTCCCCGGACAGGCCAGAACACTGAAGCTTTCTTT. Its translation is CASSPRTGQNTEAFF.

V gene TRBV9 combines with J gene TRBJ1-1; 9 bases are shared with TRBD1. V trimming: 0 bases; J trimming: 4 bases; junction bases outside the gene matches: 4. In germline, CDR1 is SGDLS, CDR2 YYNGEE. The CDR3 has 15 amino acids. The CDR3 spells CASSVAGTGTTEAFF. The CDR3 DNA is TGTGCCAGCAGCGTAGCCGGGACAGGGACCACTGAAGCTTTCTTT.

The chain is built from TRBV7-2 and TRBJ2-2; D may be TRBD2 (5 bases). Trimming shortened V by 0 bases and J by 0 bases, and 8 bases separated the two germline ends. CDR3 size: 16 residues. Germline-derived CDR1 and CDR2 are SGHTA and FQGNSA. The CDR3 is CASSLARTPNTGELFF. DNA for the CDR3: TGTGCCAGCAGCTTAGCTAGGACTCCGAACACCGGGGAGCTGTTTTTT.

Written as DNA, the CDR3 is TGTGCCAGCAGCTTAGAGGGACAATCTAATTCACCCCTCCACTTT. Encoded protein: CASSLEGQSNSPLHF. The genes are TRBV11-1 and TRBJ1-6; D perhaps matches TRBD1 (6 bases). Germline loops: CDR1 SGHAT, CDR2 FQDESV (reference sequence). The CDR3 runs 15 residues. Trimming cost V 1 base and J 6 bases, with 10 bases left between them.

V gene TRBV11-2 combines with J gene TRBJ2-5; weak D call: TRBD2 (5 bases). The V end was cut by 5 bases, the J end by 3 bases, with 7 bases between. The CDR3 is 12 amino acids. CDR1 SGHAT and CDR2 FQNNGV come from the germline V gene. CDR3 region: CASSLGEETQYF. In DNA, the CDR3 is TGTGCCAGCAGCCTGGGAGAAGAGACCCAGTACTTC.

The V gene is TRBV19, the J gene TRBJ1-5, with 7 positions matching TRBD1. Unmatched junction bases numbered 3, after V lost 6 bases and J lost 4 bases. The germline V gene encodes CDR1 LNHDA and CDR2 SQIVND (reference sequence). The CDR3 extends over 13 amino acids. The CDR3 DNA reads as TGTGCCAGTAGCGCACAGGGGAATCAGCCCCAGCATTTT. Its translation: CASSAQGNQPQHF.

This chain links TRBV5-1 with TRBJ2-3, with D unclear. CDR1 is SGHRS, CDR2 YFSETQ, per germline. This CDR3 spans 14 amino acids. V lost 5 bases to trimming and J lost 2 bases, with 12 bases between them. CDR3 sequence (DNA): TGCGCCAGCAGGTTGACAACACACACAGATACGCAGTATTTT. This codes for CASRLTTHTDTQYF.

This clone has just one count. The same CDR3 arises from other DNA sequences in this sample as well. The chain employs TRBV12-3 or TRBV12-4 and TRBJ1-2; 8 nucleotides match TRBD1. CDR3 length: 13 residues. Trimming at V came to 5 bases and at J to 8 bases, leaving 7 bases not matched to a gene. CDR3 DNA: TGTGCCAGCAGTCCTGGACAGGGTGGAGGCTACACCTTC. This translates into CASSPGQGGGYTF.

The chain couples TRBV5-1 to TRBJ2-5; 9 bases are a match to TRBD1. Germline CDR1 is SGHRS and CDR2 is YFSETQ. Unmatched junction bases numbered 2, after V lost 5 bases and J lost 0 bases. The CDR3 contains 14 residues. Here the CDR3 DNA reads TGCGCCAGCAGGCGACAGGGGGACCAAGAGACCCAGTACTTC. This translates into CASRRQGDQETQYF.

V usage is TRBV5-4 and J usage is TRBJ1-2; TRBD1 aligns across 9 bases. CDR1 is SGHNT and CDR2 is YYREEE in the germline V gene (reference sequence). The CDR3 is 16 amino acids. V was clipped by 7 bases and J by 8 bases; unmatched bases: 18. DNA for the CDR3: TGTGCCAGCGGAGAGGGAACAGGGGGCACGGTTTGGGGCTACACCTTC. Translating gives CASGEGTGGTVWGYTF.

This clone appeared a single time. The chain combines TRBV7-2 with TRBJ2-1; 7 positions match TRBD2. Trimming removed 4 bases from V and 2 bases from J; junction bases left unmatched: 8. The CDR3 sequence is 16 residues long. CDR1 SGHTA and CDR2 FQGNSA come from the germline V gene. CDR3 sequence reads: CASSSVRDYPYNEQFF. CDR3 coding DNA: TGTGCCAGCAGCTCCGTCCGGGACTACCCCTACAATGAGCAGTTCTTC.

This clone was counted only a few times. The rearrangement joins TRBV23-1 to TRBJ2-3; weak D call: TRBD1 (6 bases). TRBV23-1 carries the ORF label, with uncertain function. This CDR3 is built from 15 residues. V gave up 6 bases and J gave up 5 bases, with 18 bases separating them. Written as DNA, the CDR3 is TGCGCCAGCAGCCTTAAACAGGGAATGAGAGATACGCAGTATTTT. Its translation is CASSLKQGMRDTQYF.

The chain employs TRBV7-9 and TRBJ2-3; 8 nucleotides agree with TRBD2. Germline lookup yields CDR1 SEHNR and CDR2 FQNEAQ (reference sequence). The junction had 6 bases not matched to a gene; V was cut back by 5 bases and J by 5 bases. This CDR3 spans 14 amino acids. The CDR3: CASSRAGGKDTQYF. CDR3 nucleotides: TGTGCCAGCAGCCGTGCGGGGGGCAAAGATACGCAGTATTTT. The variable domain in full, completed from reference TRBV7-9 and TRBJ2-3, reads DTGVSQNPRHKITKRGQNVTFRCDPISEHNRLYWYRQTLGQGPEFLTYFQNEAQLEKSRLLSDRFSAERPKGSFSTLEIQRTEQGDSAMYLCASSRAGGKDTQYFGPGTRLTVL.

This chain links TRBV6-1 with TRBJ1-6; maybe TRBD1 (5 bases). CDR1 is MNHNS and CDR2 is SASEGT in the germline V gene. Deletions cut 3 bases from V and 8 bases from J, with 11 bases between. There are 14 residues in the CDR3. CDR3 DNA: TGTGCCAGCAGTGATGTCTGGGGGGATTCACCCCTCCACTTT. Its protein is CASSDVWGDSPLHF.

The rearrangement uses TRBV7-8 and TRBJ1-3; 7 bases are shared with TRBD1. The length of the CDR3 is 14 residues. The V segment lost 3 bases and the J segment 2 bases; nucleotides outside the gene matches: 1. The germline gives CDR1 SGHVS, CDR2 FQNEAQ. CDR3 in amino acids: CASSLTGTGNTIYF. In DNA form, the CDR3 reads TGTGCCAGCAGCTTGACAGGGACTGGAAACACCATATATTTT.

The chain carries TRBV7-2 and TRBJ2-2; D unresolved. The V gene's germline CDR1 is SGHTA and CDR2 FQGNSA. Trimming left V 5 bases short and J 3 bases short, with 4 bases between. CDR3 length equals 12 residues. CDR3 loop: CASSPYTGELFF. The DNA for the CDR3 is TGTGCCAGCAGCCCATACACCGGGGAGCTGTTTTTT. Together with reference TRBV7-2 and TRBJ2-2, the CDR3 gives the full variable domain: GAGVSQSPSNKVTEKGKDVELRCDPISGHTALYWYRQSLGQGLEFLIYFQGNSAPDKSGLPSDRFSAERTGGSVSTLTIQRTQQEDSAVYLCASSPYTGELFFGEGSRLTVL.

This chain links TRBV5-1 with TRBJ2-2; TRBD2 aligns across 14 bases. The CDR3 totals 18 residues. The germline CDR1 and CDR2 sequences are SGHRS and YFSETQ. The J segment lost 6 bases and the V segment lost 3 bases, leaving 10 bases of the junction unmatched. The CDR3, as DNA: TGCGCCAGCAGCTCGACCGGACTAGCGGGGGGCGGACCCGGGGAGCTGTTTTTT. Its translation: CASSSTGLAGGGPGELFF. The full variable domain, rest sourced from reference TRBV5-1 and TRBJ2-2, is KAGVTQTPRYLIKTRGQQVTLSCSPISGHRSVSWYQQTPGQGLQFLFEYFSETQRNKGNFPGRFSGRQFSNSRSEMNVSTLELGDSALYLCASSSTGLAGGGPGELFFGEGSRLTVL.

This clone was seen once. The chain is built from TRBV2 and TRBJ1-1; D uncertain. Germline loops: CDR1 SNHLY, CDR2 FYNNEI. This CDR3 is 13 amino acids long. Trimming pared 7 bases from V and 4 bases from J, leaving 13 bases between. CDR3 nucleotide sequence: TGTGCCAGCACCAACGTCCGAGGCACTGAAGCTTTCTTT. Encoded protein: CASTNVRGTEAFF.

The chain couples TRBV5-6 to TRBJ1-5; 8 bases fit TRBD1. V trimming: 2 bases; J trimming: 0 bases; junction bases outside the gene matches: 7. The CDR3 runs to 17 residues. Germline V gives CDR1 SGHDT, CDR2 YYEEEE. The CDR3 bases are TGTGCCAGCAGCTTCCGGACAGGGACGTTTAGCAATCAGCCCCAGCATTTT. Translating it yields CASSFRTGTFSNQPQHF.

Concerning this clone itself: Germline is not matched at one junction end, which may reflect a read error. The V gene is TRBV6-5, the J gene TRBJ1-2, with D possibly TRBD1 on 6 matching bases. The CDR3 is 15 amino acids. Germline values: CDR1 MNHEY, CDR2 SVGAGI. CDR3 amino acids: CASTYGQLANYGYTF. CDR3 sequence (DNA): TGTGCCAGCACTTACGGACAGTTAGCTAACTATGGCTACACCTTC.

This chain joins TRBV4-1 and TRBJ2-1; D unclear. V lost 1 base, J lost 8 bases, and 12 bases lay in between. The CDR3 totals 14 residues. Germline CDR1 is MGHRA and CDR2 is YSYEKL. DNA of the CDR3: TGCGCCAGCAGCCAAGGTACAGCCGGCGATGAGCAGTTCTTC. Translating gives CASSQGTAGDEQFF.

This clone was counted ten times or more. The V call is TRBV29-1, the J call TRBJ1-1, with a possible D match to TRBD1 (6 bases). Trimming took 6 bases from V and 7 from J, leaving 15 bases between them. The CDR3 covers 12 residues. Germline V CDR1 and CDR2: SQVTM, ANQGSEA. CDR3 sequence reads: CSVSTGRVEAFF. CDR3 DNA: TGCAGCGTCTCAACAGGGAGGGTTGAAGCTTTCTTT.

This chain links TRBV7-6 with TRBJ2-7, with 7 bases identical to TRBD1. Per germline, CDR1 SGHVS and CDR2 FNYEAQ. This CDR3 comprises 14 residues. Unmatched junction bases numbered 11, after V lost 5 bases and J lost 7 bases. The CDR3: CASSPFEGAREQYF. In DNA form, the CDR3 reads TGTGCCAGCAGCCCCTTCGAGGGGGCGAGGGAGCAGTACTTC.

The chain joins TRBV18 to TRBJ1-3; D unresolved. V was clipped by 3 bases and J by 0 bases, with 18 bases between them. CDR3 length equals 18 residues. Germline V lookup: CDR1 KGHSH, CDR2 LQKENI. In DNA form, the CDR3 reads TGTGCCAGCTCACCGCAACGGTTTGGAGGGCTCTCTGGAAACACCATATATTTT. It translates to CASSPQRFGGLSGNTIYF.

DNA of the CDR3: TGCGCCAGCAGCCAAGGGGACAGGGGGGACTACGAGCAGTACTTC. This codes for CASSQGDRGDYEQYF. This chain joins TRBV4-1 and TRBJ2-7; 11 bases match TRBD1. Losses at the gene ends were 1 base for V and 3 bases for J; bases not matched to a gene: 2. The CDR3 is 15 residues long. Germline CDR1 is MGHRA and CDR2 is YSYEKL.